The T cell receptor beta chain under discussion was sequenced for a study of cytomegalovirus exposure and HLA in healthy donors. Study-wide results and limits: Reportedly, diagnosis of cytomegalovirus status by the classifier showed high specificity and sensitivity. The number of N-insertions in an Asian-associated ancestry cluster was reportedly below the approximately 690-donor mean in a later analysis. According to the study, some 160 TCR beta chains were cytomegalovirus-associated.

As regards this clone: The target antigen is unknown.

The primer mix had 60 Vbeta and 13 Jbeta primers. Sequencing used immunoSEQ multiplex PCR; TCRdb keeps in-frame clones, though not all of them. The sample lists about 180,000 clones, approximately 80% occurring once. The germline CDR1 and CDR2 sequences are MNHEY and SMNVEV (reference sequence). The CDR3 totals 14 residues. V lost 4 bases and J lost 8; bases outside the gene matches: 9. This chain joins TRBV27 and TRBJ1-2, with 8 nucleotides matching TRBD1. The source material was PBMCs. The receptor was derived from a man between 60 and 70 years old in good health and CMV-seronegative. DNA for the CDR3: TGTGCCAGCAGTTCTGCTCAACAGGGGGGAGGCTACACCTTC. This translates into CASSSAQQGGGYTF.